This entry is about one T cell receptor beta chain. Its antigen remains unidentified. This sample was included in a study of vaccination effects on CD4 cells after COVID-19. Study-level points and caveats: Among infection- and vaccine-induced clones, marked clonal contraction occurred late after vaccination. Few convalescent patients were included, and no early post-infection timepoints were sampled. There was only 1 of 255 vaccine-induced clones in healthy vaccinees that cross-reacted with common cold coronaviruses.

Sequencing in the ViraFEST assay came after antigen-specific CD4+ T cells had been expanded with viral peptide pools, which were used to stimulate PBMC. A roughly 10-day culture period preceded the isolation of CD4+ T cells. Having tested negative for nucleocapsid antibodies, the vaccine recipients showed no prior SARS-CoV-2 infection. Days 3 and 7 saw half the medium replaced with IL-2 medium. Some clones are missing from TCRdb's copy, which holds only in-frame ones; the method was immunoSEQ multiplex PCR. The table has over 25,000 clones, over 70% seen once. This clonotype was sampled from a human donor who received a COVID-19 vaccine. Sequencing used CD4+ T cells from PBMCs cultured with SARS-CoV-2 spike peptides, obtained before COVID-19 vaccination.

Here the CDR3 DNA reads TGTGCCAGTAGTCGGTTACCGGGACAGGGTAGGTCAGATACGCAGTATTTT. It yields the protein CASSRLPGQGRSDTQYF. The V and J genes are TRBV19 and TRBJ2-3; the match to TRBD1 covers 9 bases. Trimming at V came to 5 bases and at J to 4 bases, leaving 13 bases not matched to a gene. CDR3 size: 17 residues. Per the germline V gene, CDR1 is LNHDA and CDR2 is SQIVND (reference sequence).